This TCR beta chain stems from a study of a mutant IDH1 vaccine in newly diagnosed glioma. Whole-study context: Those enrolled had earlier been treated with radiotherapy, temozolomide, or both, mostly both.

As to this clone: The antigen is not known.

V was clipped by 4 bases and J by 4 bases; unmatched bases: 11. This CDR3 is built from 16 residues. Germline CDR1 and CDR2: SGHRS and YFSETQ. Using immunoSEQ multiplex PCR, the repertoire was profiled, and TCRdb retains in-frame clones only, with some absent. The data show 26,000 or so clones, roughly 80% seen once. The time point is: week 35, safety follow-up. A 20-mer mutant IDH1 peptide at 300 ug was injected subcutaneously with topical imiquimod. Donor diagnoses consisted of new WHO grade 3 or 4 IDH1-mutant, ATRX-lost astrocytomas. The V call is TRBV5-1, the J call TRBJ1-2; 9 nucleotides line up with TRBD1. The specimen comprised PBMCs, sampled from a glioma patient whose treatment included an IDH1 peptide vaccine. This TCR was sampled from a man aged 25-45 years with glioma. The CDR3 spells CASSLRLGQGSYGYTF. CDR3 sequence (DNA): TGCGCCAGCAGCCTACGGCTGGGACAGGGTTCCTATGGCTACACCTTC.